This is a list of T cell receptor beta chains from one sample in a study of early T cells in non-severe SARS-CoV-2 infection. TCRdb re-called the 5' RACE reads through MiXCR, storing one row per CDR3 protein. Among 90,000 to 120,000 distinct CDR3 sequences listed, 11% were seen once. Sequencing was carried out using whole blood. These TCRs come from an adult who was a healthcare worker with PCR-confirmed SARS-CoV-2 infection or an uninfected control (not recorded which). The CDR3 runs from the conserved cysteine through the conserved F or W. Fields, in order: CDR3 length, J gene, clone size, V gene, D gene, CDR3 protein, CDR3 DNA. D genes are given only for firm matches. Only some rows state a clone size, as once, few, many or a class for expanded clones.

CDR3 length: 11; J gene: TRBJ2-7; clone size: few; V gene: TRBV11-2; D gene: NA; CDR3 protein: CASSGFDEQYF; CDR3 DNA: TGTGCCAGCAGCGGGTTTGACGAGCAGTACTTC
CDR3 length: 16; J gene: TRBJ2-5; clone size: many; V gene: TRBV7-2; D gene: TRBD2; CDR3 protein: CASSLVIGSGKETQYF; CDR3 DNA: TGTGCCAGCAGCTTGGTAATCGGGAGCGGGAAAGAGACCCAGTACTTC
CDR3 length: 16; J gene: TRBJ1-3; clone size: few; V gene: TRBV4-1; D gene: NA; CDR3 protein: CASSNPGRNSGNTIYF; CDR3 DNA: TGCGCCAGCAGCAACCCAGGACGGAACTCTGGAAACACCATATATTTT
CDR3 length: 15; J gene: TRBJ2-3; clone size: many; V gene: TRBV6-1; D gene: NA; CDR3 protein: CASKLTRGTTDTQYF; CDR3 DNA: TGTGCCAGCAAGCTCACTAGGGGTACGACAGATACGCAGTATTTT
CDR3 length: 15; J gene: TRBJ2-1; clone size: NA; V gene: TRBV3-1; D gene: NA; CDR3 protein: CASSHPPDGFNEQFF; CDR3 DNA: TGTGCCAGCAGCCATCCCCCAGACGGTTTCAATGAGCAGTTCTTC
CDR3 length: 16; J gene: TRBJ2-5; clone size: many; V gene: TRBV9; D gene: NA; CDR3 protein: CASSVAAGAGQETQYF; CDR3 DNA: TGTGCCAGCAGCGTAGCTGCCGGGGCAGGCCAAGAGACCCAGTACTTC
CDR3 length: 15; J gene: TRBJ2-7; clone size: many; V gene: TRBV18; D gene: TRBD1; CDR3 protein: CASSQWTGVEYEQYF; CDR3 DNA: TGTGCCAGCTCACAATGGACAGGGGTGGAGTACGAGCAGTACTTC
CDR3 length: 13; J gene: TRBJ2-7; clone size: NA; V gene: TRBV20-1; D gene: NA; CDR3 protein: CSARGGYSYEQYF; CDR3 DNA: TGCAGTGCTAGGGGCGGTTACTCCTACGAGCAGTACTTC
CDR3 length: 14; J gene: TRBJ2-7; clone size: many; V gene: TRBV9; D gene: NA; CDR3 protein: CASSVTSVSYEQYF; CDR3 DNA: TGTGCCAGCAGCGTCACCAGCGTTTCCTACGAGCAGTACTTC
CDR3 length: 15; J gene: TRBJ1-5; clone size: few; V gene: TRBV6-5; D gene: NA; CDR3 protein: CASSPIGGSNQPQHF; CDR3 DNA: TGTGCCAGCAGTCCCATCGGGGGGAGCAATCAGCCCCAGCATTTT
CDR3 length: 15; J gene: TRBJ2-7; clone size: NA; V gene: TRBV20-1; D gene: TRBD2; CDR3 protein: CSAGSAQREMGEQYF; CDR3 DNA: TGCAGTGCTGGTTCAGCGCAGCGGGAAATGGGCGAGCAGTACTTC
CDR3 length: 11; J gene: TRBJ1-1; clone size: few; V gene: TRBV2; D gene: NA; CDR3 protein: CASSPYARAFF; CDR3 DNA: TGTGCCAGCAGTCCGTATGCGAGGGCTTTCTTT
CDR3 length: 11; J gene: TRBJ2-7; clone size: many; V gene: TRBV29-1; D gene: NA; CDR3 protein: CSVWSSYEQYF; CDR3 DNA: TGCAGCGTTTGGTCCTCCTACGAGCAGTACTTC
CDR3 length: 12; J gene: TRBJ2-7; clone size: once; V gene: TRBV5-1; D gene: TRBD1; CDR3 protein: CASRTGLNEQYF; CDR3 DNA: TGCGCCAGCAGGACAGGGTTGAACGAGCAGTACTTC
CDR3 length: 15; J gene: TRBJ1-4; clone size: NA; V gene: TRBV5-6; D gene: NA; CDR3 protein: CASSLRDGLNEKLFF; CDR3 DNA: TGTGCCAGCAGCTTACGGGACGGATTAAATGAAAAACTGTTTTTT
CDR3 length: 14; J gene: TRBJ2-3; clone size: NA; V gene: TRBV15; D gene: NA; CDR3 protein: CATSRDLRLAAQYF; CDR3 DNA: TGTGCCACCAGCAGAGATTTGCGGCTAGCCGCGCAGTATTTT
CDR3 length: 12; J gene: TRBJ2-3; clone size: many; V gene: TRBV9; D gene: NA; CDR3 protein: CASSLGTDTQYF; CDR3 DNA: TGCGCCAGCAGCCTCGGGACAGATACGCAGTATTTT
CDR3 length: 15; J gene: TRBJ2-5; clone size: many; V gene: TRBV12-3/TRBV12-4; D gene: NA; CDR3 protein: CASRSGPGFRETQYF; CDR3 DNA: TGTGCCAGCAGATCCGGGCCTGGTTTCAGAGAGACCCAGTACTTC
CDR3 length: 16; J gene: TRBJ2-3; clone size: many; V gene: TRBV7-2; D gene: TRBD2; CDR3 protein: CASSPGLQYHTDTQYF; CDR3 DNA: TGTGCCAGCAGCCCGGGACTACAATACCACACAGATACGCAGTATTTT
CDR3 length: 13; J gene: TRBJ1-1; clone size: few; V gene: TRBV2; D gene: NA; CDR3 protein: CASSGMGDTEAFF; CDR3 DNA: TGTGCCAGCAGTGGTATGGGGGACACTGAAGCTTTCTTT
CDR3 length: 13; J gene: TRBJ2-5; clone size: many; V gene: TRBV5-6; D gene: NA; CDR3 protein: CASSLSGKGTQYF; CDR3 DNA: TGTGCCAGCAGCTTAAGTGGGAAGGGGACCCAGTACTTC
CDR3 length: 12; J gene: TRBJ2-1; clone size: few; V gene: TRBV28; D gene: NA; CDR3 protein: CASSNPRDEQFF; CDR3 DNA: TGTGCCAGCAGTAACCCCAGGGATGAGCAGTTCTTC
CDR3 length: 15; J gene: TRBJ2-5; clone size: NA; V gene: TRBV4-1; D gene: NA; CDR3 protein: CASSPGGGGQETQYF; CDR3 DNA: TGCGCCAGCAGCCCCGGTGGTGGCGGGCAAGAGACCCAGTACTTC
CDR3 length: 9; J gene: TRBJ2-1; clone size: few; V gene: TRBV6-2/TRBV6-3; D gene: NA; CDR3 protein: CASGVEQFF; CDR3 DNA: TGTGCCAGCGGGGTTGAGCAGTTCTTC
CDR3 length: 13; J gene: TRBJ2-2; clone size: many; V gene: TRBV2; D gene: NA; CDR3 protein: CARQHLNTGELFF; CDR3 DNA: TGTGCCAGACAGCACTTAAACACCGGGGAGCTGTTTTTT
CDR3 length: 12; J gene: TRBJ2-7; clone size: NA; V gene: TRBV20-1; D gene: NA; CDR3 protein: CSATRGSYEQYF; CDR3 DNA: TGCAGTGCTACCAGGGGTTCCTACGAGCAGTACTTC
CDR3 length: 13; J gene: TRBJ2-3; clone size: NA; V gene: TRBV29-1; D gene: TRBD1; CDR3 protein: CSPWTGNADTQYF; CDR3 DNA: TGCAGCCCGTGGACAGGGAATGCAGATACGCAGTATTTT
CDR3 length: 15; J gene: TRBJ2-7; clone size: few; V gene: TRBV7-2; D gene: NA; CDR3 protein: CASSLGPWATYEQYF; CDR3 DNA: TGTGCCAGCAGCTTAGGACCTTGGGCAACCTACGAGCAGTACTTC
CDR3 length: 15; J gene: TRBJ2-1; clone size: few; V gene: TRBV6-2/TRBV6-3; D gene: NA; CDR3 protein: CASSPNSRGVDEQFF; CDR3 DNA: TGTGCCAGCAGCCCTAACTCAAGAGGGGTCGATGAGCAGTTCTTC
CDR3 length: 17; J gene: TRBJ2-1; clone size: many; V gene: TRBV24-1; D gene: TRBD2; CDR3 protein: CATSDPETSGRQDEQFF; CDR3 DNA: TGTGCCACCAGTGATCCCGAGACTAGCGGGAGACAAGATGAGCAGTTCTTC
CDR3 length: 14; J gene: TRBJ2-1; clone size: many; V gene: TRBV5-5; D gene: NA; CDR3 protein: CASSLGDPYNEQFF; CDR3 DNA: TGTGCCAGCAGCTTGGGGGACCCATACAATGAGCAGTTCTTC
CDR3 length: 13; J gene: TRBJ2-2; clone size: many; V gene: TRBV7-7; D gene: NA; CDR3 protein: CASSASVTGELFF; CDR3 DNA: TGTGCCAGCAGCGCCAGTGTCACCGGGGAGCTGTTTTTT
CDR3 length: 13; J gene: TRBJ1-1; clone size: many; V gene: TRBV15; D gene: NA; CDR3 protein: CATSSRRELEAFF; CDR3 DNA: TGTGCCACCAGCTCCCGCCGTGAATTGGAAGCTTTCTTT
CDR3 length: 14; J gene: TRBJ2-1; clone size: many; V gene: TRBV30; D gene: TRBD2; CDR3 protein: CAWGSGRATGEQFF; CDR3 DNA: TGTGCCTGGGGAAGCGGGAGGGCCACCGGTGAGCAGTTCTTC
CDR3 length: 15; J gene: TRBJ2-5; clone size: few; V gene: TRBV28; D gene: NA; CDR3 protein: CASSLTGTKRETQYF; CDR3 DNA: TGTGCCAGCAGTCTCACCGGGACCAAAAGGGAGACCCAGTACTTC
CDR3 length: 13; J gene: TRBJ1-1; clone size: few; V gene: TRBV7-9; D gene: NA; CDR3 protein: CASSAPNGAEAFF; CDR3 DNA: TGTGCCAGCAGCGCGCCCAACGGGGCTGAAGCTTTCTTT
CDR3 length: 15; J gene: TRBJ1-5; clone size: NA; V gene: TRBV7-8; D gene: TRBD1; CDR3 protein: CASSLETGGGQPQHF; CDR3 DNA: TGTGCCAGCAGCTTAGAAACAGGGGGCGGTCAGCCCCAGCATTTT
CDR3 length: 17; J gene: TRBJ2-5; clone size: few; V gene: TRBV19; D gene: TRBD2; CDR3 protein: CASSIRTAGTSQETQYF; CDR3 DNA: TGTGCCAGTAGTATAAGGACGGCGGGGACTAGCCAAGAGACCCAGTACTTC
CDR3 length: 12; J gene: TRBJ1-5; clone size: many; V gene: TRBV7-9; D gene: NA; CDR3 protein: CASGEGSQPQHF; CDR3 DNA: TGTGCCAGCGGGGAAGGTTCCCAGCCCCAGCATTTT
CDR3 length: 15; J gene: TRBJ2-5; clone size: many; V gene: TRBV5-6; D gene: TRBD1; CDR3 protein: CASSFTTGDQETQYF; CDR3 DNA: TGTGCCAGCAGCTTCACAACAGGGGACCAAGAGACCCAGTACTTC
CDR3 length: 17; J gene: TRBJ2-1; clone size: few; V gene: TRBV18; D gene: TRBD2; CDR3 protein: CASSPPVTSGRRDEQFF; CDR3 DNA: TGTGCCAGCTCACCACCGGTGACTAGCGGGAGACGGGATGAGCAGTTCTTC
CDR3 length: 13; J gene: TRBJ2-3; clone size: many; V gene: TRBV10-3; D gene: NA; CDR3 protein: CAISAGNTDTQYF; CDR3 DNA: TGTGCCATCAGTGCTGGGAACACAGATACGCAGTATTTT
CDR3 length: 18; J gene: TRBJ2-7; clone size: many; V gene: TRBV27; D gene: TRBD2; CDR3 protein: CASSLRFSGRAFPYEQYF; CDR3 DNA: TGTGCCAGCAGTTTAAGGTTTAGCGGGAGGGCCTTCCCCTACGAGCAGTACTTC
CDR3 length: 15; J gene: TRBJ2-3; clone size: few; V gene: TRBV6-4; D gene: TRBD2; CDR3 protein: CASSPGTSGSDTQYF; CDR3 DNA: TGTGCCAGCAGCCCCGGGACTAGCGGGAGCGATACGCAGTATTTT
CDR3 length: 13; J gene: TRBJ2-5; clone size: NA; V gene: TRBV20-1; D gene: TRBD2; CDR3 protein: CSAASGRAETQYF; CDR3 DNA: TGCAGTGCTGCGAGCGGGAGGGCCGAGACCCAGTACTTC
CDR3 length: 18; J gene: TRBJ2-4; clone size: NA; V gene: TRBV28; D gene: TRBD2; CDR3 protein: CASSLPFRGGSWRNIQYF; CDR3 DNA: TGTGCCAGCAGTTTACCGTTTCGCGGCGGGAGCTGGAGAAACATTCAGTACTTC
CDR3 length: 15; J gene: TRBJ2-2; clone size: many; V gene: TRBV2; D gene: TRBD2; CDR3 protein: CASTAQPREAGELFF; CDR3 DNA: TGTGCCAGCACCGCTCAACCGCGGGAGGCCGGGGAGCTGTTTTTT
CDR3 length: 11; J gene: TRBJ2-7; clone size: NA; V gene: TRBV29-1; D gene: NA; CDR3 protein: CSVGDSYEQYF; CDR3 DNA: TGCAGCGTTGGCGATTCCTACGAGCAGTACTTC